The following is a TCR beta chain sequence with its context. The PCR contained 60 Vbeta and 13 Jbeta primers. Generated by immunoSEQ multiplex PCR, the TCRdb table keeps only in-frame clones and is missing some. The sample consists of 65,000 to 95,000 clones, around 77% of them appearing once. The V gene's germline CDR1 is SGHKS and CDR2 YYEKEE (reference sequence). The CDR3 contains 15 residues. The V and J ends lost 0 bases and 2 bases respectively, with 11 bases between them. This record belongs to a study of cytomegalovirus exposure and HLA in healthy donors. The sequencing input was PBMCs. The source is a man aged 50 to 60 in good health and CMV-seronegative. The V gene is TRBV5-5, the J gene TRBJ1-2, with a tentative D call TRBD1 (5 bases). CDR3 sequence: CASSLGRAENYGYTF. DNA for the CDR3: TGTGCCAGCAGCTTGGGCAGGGCCGAGAACTATGGCTACACCTTC.